This is a list of T cell receptor beta chains from one sample in a study of CDR3 diversity in severe acne. Using its own MiXCR run on the PCR reads, TCRdb lists one record per CDR3 protein. The sample contains 85,000 to 120,000 distinct CDR3 sequences, roughly half of which appear only once. Material for sequencing was blood. The receptor source for this set is a male donor with acne. Both conserved end residues are part of each CDR3. The D gene is left open where the match is weak. Size is stated for part of the rows, as once, few or many counts, or as a class when the clone is expanded.

D gene	clone size	J gene	V gene	CDR3 DNA	CDR3 protein
.	many	TRBJ1-1	TRBV7-3	TGTGCCAGCAGCTTAACGTCAGGGGACACTGAAGCTTTCTTT	CASSLTSGDTEAFF
TRBD1	.	TRBJ2-1	TRBV7-3	TGTGCCAGCAGCCGGACAGGGAACCTACACAATGAGCAGTTCTTC	CASSRTGNLHNEQFF
.	.	TRBJ1-5	TRBV25-1	TGTGCCAGCAGTGAAATCGGCGGCAATCAGCCCCAGCATTTT	CASSEIGGNQPQHF
.	many	TRBJ1-5	TRBV28	TGTGCCAGCAGTTCCCCGCAGGGGAGGCGGCCCCAGCATTTT	CASSSPQGRRPQHF
.	.	TRBJ2-5	TRBV9	TGTGCCAGCAGCTCCGGAGGGGGAAGCCTGCAGACCCAGTACTTC	CASSSGGGSLQTQYF
.	.	TRBJ2-7	TRBV25-1	TGTGCCAGCAGTAATAGTGGACAGTACCACGAGCAGTACTTC	CASSNSGQYHEQYF
TRBD2	.	TRBJ2-5	TRBV7-6	TGTGCCAGCAGCTTCAGCGGGAGGGCACTTCAAGAGACCCAGTACTTC	CASSFSGRALQETQYF
.	.	TRBJ1-1	TRBV7-6	TGTGCCAGCAGCCCCGGGATGGGCGCCACTGAAGCTTTCTTT	CASSPGMGATEAFF
TRBD1	.	TRBJ1-2	TRBV24-1	TGTGCCACCAGTGACGGGGACAGTGCCTATGGCTACACCTTC	CATSDGDSAYGYTF
TRBD2	.	TRBJ2-7	TRBV29-1	TGCAGCGTTGAAGATCGGGCTAGCGGGAGTAGGTACGAGCAGTACTTC	CSVEDRASGSRYEQYF
TRBD1	.	TRBJ2-2	TRBV25-1	TGTGCCAGCAGTTTAGTTCGGGACAGGGGCAATTCGGAGCTGTTTTTT	CASSLVRDRGNSELFF
.	.	TRBJ2-7	TRBV11-1	TGTGCCAGCAGGCCTCTGGGGTCCTACGAGCAGTACTTC	CASRPLGSYEQYF
TRBD2	.	TRBJ2-7	TRBV2	TGTGCCAGCAGGGGACTAGCGGGAGTCTACGAGCAGTACTTC	CASRGLAGVYEQYF
TRBD1	.	TRBJ2-7	TRBV7-9	TGTGCCAGCAGTTCCCGGGACAGGAACTACGAGCAGTACTTC	CASSSRDRNYEQYF
TRBD1	.	TRBJ2-7	TRBV19	TGTGCCAGTAGTCCCCTCGGGACAGTTATCCCCTACGAGCAGTACTTC	CASSPLGTVIPYEQYF
.	.	TRBJ2-7	TRBV10-3	TGTGCCATCAGTGGGGGCTCCTCCTACGAGCAGTACTTC	CAISGGSSYEQYF
.	.	TRBJ2-1	TRBV20-1	TGCAGTGCTAGAGCAGAAAGGACTGGGGATTACAATGAGCAGTTCTTC	CSARAERTGDYNEQFF
TRBD1	.	TRBJ2-5	TRBV6-5	TGTGCCGGGGACAGGGGGTCGGAGACCCAGTACTTC	CAGDRGSETQYF
TRBD1	once	TRBJ2-7	TRBV20-1	TGCAGTGCTAGAGGGTCGGGACAGTCCTACGAGCAGTACTTC	CSARGSGQSYEQYF
TRBD2	many	TRBJ2-3	TRBV24-1	TGTGCCACCAGTGGTGGGGGACTAGTCCCAGATACGCAGTATTTT	CATSGGGLVPDTQYF
.	.	TRBJ1-1	TRBV7-2	TGTGCCAGCAGCTTCGTGTGGACTAAAGCTTTCTTT	CASSFVWTKAFF
.	once	TRBJ1-2	TRBV24-1	TGTGCCACCAGCCAGTACTTTGATGGCTACACCTTC	CATSQYFDGYTF
.	.	TRBJ1-5	TRBV20-1	TGCAGTGCTAGAGAGTGGGCAGGGGATCAGCCCCAGCATTTT	CSAREWAGDQPQHF
TRBD2	.	TRBJ2-7	TRBV6-2/TRBV6-3	TGTGCCAGCGGAATCGCTAGCGGGAGGGGCGTATACGAGCAGTACTTC	CASGIASGRGVYEQYF
TRBD2	few	TRBJ2-5	TRBV13	TGTGCCAGCAGCGACCGGACTAGCGGGAGGGCCCGGGAAGAGACCCAGTACTTC	CASSDRTSGRAREETQYF
.	.	TRBJ2-7	TRBV14	TGTGCCAGCAGCCAAGACTATAACTCCTACGAGCAGTACTTC	CASSQDYNSYEQYF
TRBD2	many	TRBJ2-7	TRBV12-3/TRBV12-4	TGTGCCAGCATCCCGGAGGGGCTAGCGGGCTCCTACGAGCAGTACTTC	CASIPEGLAGSYEQYF
TRBD2	.	TRBJ2-1	TRBV6-2/TRBV6-3	TGTGCCAGCAGTTACCCCCCTCAGGGCGGGAGGAAACTCTACAATGAGCAGTTCTTC	CASSYPPQGGRKLYNEQFF
TRBD1	.	TRBJ1-2	TRBV19	TGTGCCAGTAGTGGTGGACAGGGGAGGAACTATGGCTACACCTTC	CASSGGQGRNYGYTF
.	many	TRBJ1-6	TRBV25-1	TGTGCCAGCAGTGGTTCTACTAATTCACCCCTCCACTTT	CASSGSTNSPLHF
.	.	TRBJ2-5	TRBV15	TGTGCCACCAGCACCGACCTGGACAGCAAGCACCAAGAGGCCCAGTACTTC	CATSTDLDSKHQEAQYF
.	.	TRBJ2-5	TRBV20-1	TGCAGTGTGTTCGGTCGGGGGCGGGAGACCCAGTACTTC	CSVFGRGRETQYF
.	.	TRBJ2-2	TRBV10-3	TGTGCCATCAGTGAGCCCGACGAATCCACCGGGGAGCTGTTTTTT	CAISEPDESTGELFF
.	.	TRBJ1-2	TRBV9	TGTGCCAGCAGCGCGAGAGGGGGGCGCAGAGGCTACACCTTC	CASSARGGRRGYTF
TRBD2	many	TRBJ2-2	TRBV9	TGTGCCAGCAGCGTTTACAGGACTAGCGTTAACACCGGGGAGCTGTTTTTT	CASSVYRTSVNTGELFF
.	.	TRBJ2-2	TRBV10-3	TGTGCCATCCGCCCACAGGGTAACACCGGGGAGCTGTTTTTT	CAIRPQGNTGELFF
TRBD1	.	TRBJ2-7	TRBV10-3	TGTGCCATCAGTGAGCTCGGATTGTGGGGACAGGGCGGGTACTTC	CAISELGLWGQGGYF
TRBD1	many	TRBJ2-5	TRBV12-3/TRBV12-4	TGTGCCAGCAGTTTAGAGGGACAGGGCAAGACCCAGTACTTC	CASSLEGQGKTQYF
.	.	TRBJ1-2	TRBV6-5	TGTGCCAGTAACCCTCGAGTCGGAAACTATGGCTACACCTTC	CASNPRVGNYGYTF
TRBD2	few	TRBJ2-1	TRBV29-1	TGCAGCGTCGAAGCGGGAGGGAGAAATGAGCAGTTCTTC	CSVEAGGRNEQFF
TRBD2	few	TRBJ2-7	TRBV28	TGTGCCAGCATGGGGGAGGGGCACTACGAGCAGTACTTC	CASMGEGHYEQYF
TRBD1	many	TRBJ2-3	TRBV20-1	TGCAGTGCTAGACCTGACAGGGGAGTGACAGATACGCAGTATTTT	CSARPDRGVTDTQYF